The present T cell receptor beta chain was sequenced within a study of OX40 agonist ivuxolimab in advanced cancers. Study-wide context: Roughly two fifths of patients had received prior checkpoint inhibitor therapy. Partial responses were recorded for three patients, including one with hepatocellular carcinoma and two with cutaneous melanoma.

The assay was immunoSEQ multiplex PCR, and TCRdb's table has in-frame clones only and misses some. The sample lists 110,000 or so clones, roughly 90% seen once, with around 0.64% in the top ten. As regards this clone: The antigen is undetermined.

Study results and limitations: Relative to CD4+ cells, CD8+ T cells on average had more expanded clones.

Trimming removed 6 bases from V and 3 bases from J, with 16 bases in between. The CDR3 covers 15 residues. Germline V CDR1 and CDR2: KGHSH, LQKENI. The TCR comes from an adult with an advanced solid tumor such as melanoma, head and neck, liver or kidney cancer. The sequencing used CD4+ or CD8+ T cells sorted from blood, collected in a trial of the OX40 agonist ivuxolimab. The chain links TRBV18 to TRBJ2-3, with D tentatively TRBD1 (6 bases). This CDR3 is CASSLRDILTDTQYF. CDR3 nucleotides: TGTGCCAGCTCCCTCCGGGACATTCTGACAGATACGCAGTATTTT.